The 26 T cell receptor beta chains below were found in one sample sequenced in a study of T cell changes during pregnancy in multiple sclerosis. Clones were read by immunoSEQ multiplex PCR, and TCRdb kept only the in-frame ones, dropping some. This sample carries more than 11,000 clones, 90% to 95% of them seen once, and the ten largest clones take over 2.5%. This specimen was peripheral blood, taken in the second trimester of pregnancy. Receptors were obtained from a female donor in good health, enrolled as a control in a pregnancy study.

The rearrangement uses TRBV19 and TRBJ1-2; no reliable D call. V lost 6 bases and J 4 bases, leaving 6 bases between the germline ends. Looked up from germline, CDR1 is LNHDA and CDR2 is SQIVND (reference sequence). CDR3 length: 11 residues. CDR3 DNA sequence: TGTGCCAGTAGAACTGTCTATGGCTACACCTTC. This gives the protein CASRTVYGYTF.

This chain links TRBV28 with TRBJ2-2; a weak D match, TRBD2 (5 bases). Per the germline V gene, CDR1 is MDHEN and CDR2 is SYDVKM. Trimming took 8 bases from V and 1 from J, leaving 8 bases between them. The CDR3 is 13 amino acids. CDR3 protein: CASERRNTGELFF. CDR3 nucleotide sequence: TGTGCCAGCGAGCGGAGGAACACCGGGGAGCTGTTTTTT.

The gene calls are TRBV6-5 and TRBJ1-1; D ambiguous. This CDR3 is built from 14 residues. Trimming removed 0 bases from V and 4 bases from J, with 9 bases in between. Germline V gene data show CDR1 as MNHEY and CDR2 as SVGAGI. This chain's CDR3 is CASSYSTGSTEAFF. Written as DNA, the CDR3 is TGTGCCAGCAGTTACTCGACGGGGAGCACTGAAGCTTTCTTT.

The chain is built from TRBV28 and TRBJ1-5; 7 nucleotides align to TRBD1. The trim removed 7 bases at V and 4 bases at J, leaving 4 bases unmatched. Germline V gene lookup returns CDR1 MDHEN and CDR2 SYDVKM. This CDR3 is built from 13 residues. The CDR3 spells CASTRQGNQPQHF. DNA for the CDR3: TGTGCCAGCACCCGACAGGGAAATCAGCCCCAGCATTTT.

The chain combines TRBV9 with TRBJ1-1; D call uncertain. Germline loops: CDR1 SGDLS, CDR2 YYNGEE. The CDR3 is 14 residues long. V dropped 0 bases and J dropped 7 bases, with 13 bases sitting between them. This CDR3 is CASSVEGDQFEAFF. For the CDR3, the DNA is TGTGCCAGCAGCGTAGAGGGAGATCAGTTTGAAGCTTTCTTT.

The chain carries TRBV7-2 and TRBJ2-6; D remains ambiguous. From germline, CDR1 is SGHTA and CDR2 FQGNSA. CDR3 length: 14 residues. Trimming pared 1 base from V and 1 base from J, leaving 2 bases between. This CDR3 is CASSLVSGANVLTF. CDR3 sequence (DNA): TGTGCCAGCAGCTTAGTATCTGGGGCCAACGTCCTGACTTTC.

The DNA for the CDR3 is TGTGCCAGCTCACCAGTAACCGGGACAGGGGCAATTGTTGGGGAAGCTTTCTTT. This codes for CASSPVTGTGAIVGEAFF. The gene calls are TRBV18 and TRBJ1-1; 10 positions match TRBD1. CDR1 and CDR2 (germline): KGHSH, LQKENI. Trimming removed 2 bases from V and 8 bases from J; junction bases left unmatched: 17. The CDR3 runs 18 residues.

The chain has TRBV19 and TRBJ1-2; unclear D gene. Germline CDR1 and CDR2: LNHDA and SQIVND (reference sequence). This CDR3 is built from 12 residues. Trimming shortened V by 2 bases and J by 8 bases, and 9 bases separated the two germline ends. The CDR3 loop reads CASSIRTAGYTF. In DNA, the CDR3 is TGTGCCAGTAGTATAAGGACTGCCGGCTACACCTTC.

J is TRBJ1-3 and V is TRBV6-5; D remains unclear. The CDR3 is 13 residues long. Germline V gene lookup returns CDR1 MNHEY and CDR2 SVGAGI. The V gene lost 5 bases and the J gene lost 9 bases, with 14 bases spanning the gap. CDR3 bases: TGTGCCAGCAGTCCCAGTCGTCTTGGCACCATATATTTT. This encodes CASSPSRLGTIYF.

The rearrangement joins TRBV4-1 to TRBJ1-1, with D hard to call. The CDR3 is 15 amino acids. Germline-derived CDR1 and CDR2 are MGHRA and YSYEKL. V was trimmed by 3 bases and J by 5 bases, leaving 16 bases between them. CDR3 sequence reads: CASSQTPGGRTEAFF. As DNA, the CDR3 is TGCGCCAGCAGCCAGACCCCGGGAGGGAGAACTGAAGCTTTCTTT.

The chain employs TRBV27 and TRBJ2-3; 10 nucleotides align to TRBD2. V gave up 3 bases and J gave up 0 bases; unmatched junction bases: 9. This CDR3 comprises 18 residues. Germline CDR1 and CDR2: MNHEY and SMNVEV (reference sequence). Written as DNA, the CDR3 is TGTGCCAGCAGTTTGACTAGCGGGTTACGTACTAGCACAGATACGCAGTATTTT. Translating it yields CASSLTSGLRTSTDTQYF.

The CDR3 is CASSPLLTPMASSYNEQFF. CDR3 bases: TGTGCCAGCAGTCCCCTTTTGACTCCAATGGCGAGCTCCTACAATGAGCAGTTCTTC. The rearrangement links TRBV28 to TRBJ2-1; D is unresolved. The V gene lost 5 bases and the J gene lost 0 bases, with 23 bases spanning the gap. The germline V gene encodes CDR1 MDHEN and CDR2 SYDVKM. The CDR3 is 19 amino acids.

V is TRBV9 and J is TRBJ2-7, with D possibly matching TRBD2 (5 bases). Germline values: CDR1 SGDLS, CDR2 YYNGEE. This CDR3 has 13 residues. The ends were cut back, 0 bases at V and 6 bases at J, with 10 bases in the middle. CDR3: CASSVGGGLEQYF. The CDR3 DNA reads as TGTGCCAGCAGCGTAGGAGGAGGACTCGAGCAGTACTTC.

The genes are TRBV6-5 and TRBJ1-2, with unresolved D. V was cut by 0 bases and J by 8 bases, with 13 bases left in between. This CDR3 is built from 14 residues. Germline V gene lookup returns CDR1 MNHEY and CDR2 SVGAGI. CDR3 amino acids: CASSYSNGRGGYTF. The CDR3 bases are TGTGCCAGCAGTTACTCGAACGGGAGAGGGGGCTACACCTTC.

This clone is labeled as medium-sized. The V and J genes are TRBV6-4 and TRBJ2-1; a possible D gene is TRBD2 (5 bases). This CDR3 has 13 residues. Germline V gene lookup returns CDR1 MRHNA and CDR2 SNTAGT. V was cut by 4 bases and J by 4 bases, with 8 bases left in between. The CDR3 DNA follows: TGTGCCAGCAGTGCGGACTCGTACAATGAGCAGTTCTTC. This codes for CASSADSYNEQFF.

The rearrangement links TRBV4-3 to TRBJ1-1, with 7 bases aligning to TRBD1. The CDR3 runs to 17 residues. CDR1 and CDR2 from the germline V gene are LGHNA and YSLEER. The junction had 10 bases not matched to a gene; V was cut back by 0 bases and J by 3 bases. The CDR3 loop reads CASSQEAIRTGYTEAFF. Here the CDR3 DNA reads TGCGCCAGCAGCCAAGAGGCCATCAGGACAGGATACACTGAAGCTTTCTTT.

This clone was observed a single time. The chain is built from TRBV5-6 and TRBJ1-1; D is unclear. This CDR3 has 12 amino acids. In germline, CDR1 is SGHDT, CDR2 YYEEEE. V lost 1 base and J lost 4, with 5 bases in between. The CDR3 loop is CASSLRSTEAFF. The CDR3 DNA sequence: TGTGCCAGCAGCTTGAGGAGCACTGAAGCTTTCTTT.

The chain's CDR3 is CASSRQGNSYEQYF. The CDR3 DNA reads TGCGCCAGCAGCCGGCAGGGGAACTCCTACGAGCAGTACTTC. The V call is TRBV5-1, the J call TRBJ2-7, with a possible D match to TRBD1 (6 bases). V lost 4 bases to trimming and J lost 0 bases, with 11 bases between them. This CDR3 comprises 14 residues. The germline V gene has CDR1 SGHRS and CDR2 YFSETQ.

The chain uses TRBV7-2 and TRBJ2-2, with TRBD2 matching 12 bases. The V and J ends lost 2 bases and 6 bases, in that order; junction bases with no gene match: 7. The CDR3 totals 17 residues. Germline V lookup: CDR1 SGHTA, CDR2 FQGNSA. CDR3 DNA sequence: TGTGCCAGCAGCTTAAAGACTAGCGGGAGCAGCGCCGGGGAGCTGTTTTTT. This codes for CASSLKTSGSSAGELFF.

The chain couples TRBV19 to TRBJ1-6; 7 bases match TRBD1. This CDR3 is 15 amino acids long. Germline assignment: CDR1 LNHDA and CDR2 SQIVND (reference sequence). V dropped 5 bases and J dropped 7; count of bases not matched to a gene: 8. The chain's CDR3 is CASSDDGRGNSPLHF. The CDR3 coding sequence is TGTGCCAGTAGTGATGATGGCAGGGGGAATTCACCCCTCCACTTT.

This chain connects TRBV7-2 to TRBJ1-2; D remains unclear. The CDR3 runs to 13 residues. V was cut by 2 bases and J by 3 bases, with 7 bases left in between. Germline CDR1 is SGHTA and CDR2 is FQGNSA. The CDR3 region is CASSLNSYYGYTF. CDR3 bases: TGTGCCAGCAGCTTAAACAGCTACTATGGCTACACCTTC.

The chain has TRBV13 and TRBJ2-3; the match to TRBD2 covers 9 bases. This CDR3 region has 17 residues. Germline values: CDR1 PRHDT, CDR2 FYEKMQ (reference sequence). The junction had 12 bases not matched to a gene; V was cut back by 5 bases and J by 3 bases. CDR3 in DNA: TGTGCCAGCAGCCCTTACTTAGCGGGAGAAAGGACAGATACGCAGTATTTT. As protein: CASSPYLAGERTDTQYF.

The J gene is TRBJ1-4, the V gene TRBV30; weak D call: TRBD1 (5 bases). Germline assignment: CDR1 GTSNPN and CDR2 SVGIG (reference sequence). This CDR3 has 16 amino acids. V lost 0 bases and J 7 bases, leaving 18 bases between the germline ends. The CDR3 spells CAWSVGGTSVTEKLFF. Written as DNA, the CDR3 is TGTGCCTGGAGTGTCGGGGGGACCTCTGTAACTGAAAAACTGTTTTTT. The full variable domain, completed using reference TRBV30 and TRBJ1-4, is SQTIHQWPATLVQPVGSPLSLECTVEGTSNPNLYWYRQAAGRGLQLLFYSVGIGQISSEVPQNLSASRPQDRQFILSSKKLLLSDSGFYLCAWSVGGTSVTEKLFFGSGTQLSVL.

The chain links TRBV6-5 to TRBJ2-2; D not certain. The CDR3 has 14 residues. CDR1 is MNHEY and CDR2 is SVGAGI in the germline V gene. The germline V and J ends were trimmed by 6 bases and 4 bases, with 12 bases remaining between them. CDR3 amino acids: CASRTDIFTGELFF. Written as DNA, the CDR3 is TGTGCCAGCAGGACCGACATCTTCACCGGGGAGCTGTTTTTT.

The chain has TRBV4-1 and TRBJ2-5; no clear D. Germline CDR1 is MGHRA and CDR2 is YSYEKL. The V end was cut by 0 bases, the J end by 4 bases, with 15 bases between. The length of the CDR3 is 16 residues. This CDR3 reads CASSQDQVSPRETQYF. DNA of the CDR3: TGCGCCAGCAGCCAAGATCAAGTGAGCCCTCGAGAGACCCAGTACTTC.

This chain connects TRBV14 to TRBJ2-3; tentative D call: TRBD1 (5 bases). Germline CDR1 is SGHDN and CDR2 is FVKESK. V was shortened by 6 bases and J by 1 base, with 17 bases between the two germline ends. This CDR3 has 16 residues. The CDR3 sequence is CASRLLGRGCTDTQYF. CDR3 sequence (DNA): TGTGCCAGCAGACTCCTAGGTAGGGGATGCACAGATACGCAGTATTTT.